The entry below gives a single T cell receptor (beta chain) sequence along with its context. The data were obtained in a study of blood T cell repertoires in COVID-19. Study summary: PBMCs, B-cell-depleted T cells, or T cells were the source of the cDNA or gDNA that made up the material.

This study enrolled people aged roughly 18 to 90 from approximately 24 US geographic areas. TCRdb's copy holds only in-frame clones and misses some; the assay was immunoSEQ multiplex PCR. The top ten clones hold 9.1% of a sample with roughly 240,000 clones, roughly 85% of them seen once. The CDR3 covers 13 residues. Trimming took 6 bases from V and 3 from J, leaving 9 bases between them. Germline CDR1 LNHDA, CDR2 SQIVND (reference sequence). The clonotype was recovered from a woman aged 45 to 65 with acute COVID-19. This sequence joins TRBV19 and TRBJ1-3; D is unresolved. The sequenced material came from PBMCs or T cells enriched from blood (not recorded which). The CDR3 nucleotides are TGTGCCAGTAGAGAGGGAGGTGGAAACACCATATATTTT. Encoded protein: CASREGGGNTIYF.